Listed below are T cell receptor beta chains from one sample, sequenced in a study of beta chain features in type 1 diabetes. TCRdb's copy holds only in-frame clones and misses some; the assay was immunoSEQ multiplex PCR. The sample lists about 410,000 clones; approximately 14% were seen once. The sample comprised naive CD4+ T cells from blood. The receptors here all came from a man younger than 45 in good health. Each CDR3 is given with its conserved first and last residue. D genes are given only for firm matches. Expanded clones are given a class, and other clones once, few, many or no size at all.

j_call: TRBJ1-2; d_call: NA; clone_size: NA; v_call: TRBV9; cdr3_aa: CASNNSDCYGYTF; cdr3_nt: TGTGCCAGCAACAACTCGGACTGTTATGGCTACACCTTC
j_call: TRBJ2-1; d_call: NA; clone_size: few; v_call: TRBV18; cdr3_aa: CASSPLEGYEQFF; cdr3_nt: TGTGCCAGCTCACCACTTGAAGGGTATGAGCAGTTCTTC
j_call: TRBJ2-7; d_call: NA; clone_size: few; v_call: TRBV5-4; cdr3_aa: CASSLDQVYEQYF; cdr3_nt: TGTGCCAGCAGCTTGGATCAGGTCTACGAGCAGTACTTC
j_call: TRBJ2-1; d_call: NA; clone_size: NA; v_call: TRBV4-1; cdr3_aa: CASSQTGHSYNEQFF; cdr3_nt: TGCGCCAGCAGCCAGACGGGACACTCTTACAATGAGCAGTTCTTC
j_call: TRBJ2-6; d_call: NA; clone_size: few; v_call: TRBV5-1; cdr3_aa: CASSLRRSGANVLTF; cdr3_nt: TGCGCCAGCAGCTTGCGGCGCTCTGGGGCCAACGTCCTGACTTTC
j_call: TRBJ1-2; d_call: NA; clone_size: NA; v_call: TRBV6-6; cdr3_aa: CASTVSGNYGYTF; cdr3_nt: TGTGCCAGCACAGTGTCTGGCAACTATGGCTACACCTTC
j_call: TRBJ1-5; d_call: NA; clone_size: few; v_call: TRBV2; cdr3_aa: CASRALLGPSILHF; cdr3_nt: TGTGCCAGCAGGGCCCTTTTGGGACCGTCCATATTGCATTTT
j_call: TRBJ2-1; d_call: NA; clone_size: NA; v_call: TRBV7-9; cdr3_aa: CASSKAGRVYNEQFF; cdr3_nt: TGTGCCAGCAGCAAAGCGGGCAGAGTCTACAATGAGCAGTTCTTC
j_call: TRBJ1-2; d_call: NA; clone_size: NA; v_call: TRBV29-1; cdr3_aa: CSVAGAAANYGYTF; cdr3_nt: TGCAGCGTTGCTGGGGCCGCTGCTAACTATGGCTACACCTTC
j_call: TRBJ2-5; d_call: NA; clone_size: few; v_call: TRBV29-1; cdr3_aa: CSAHEGSAETQYF; cdr3_nt: TGCAGCGCCCACGAAGGGTCTGCAGAGACCCAGTACTTC
j_call: TRBJ1-2; d_call: NA; clone_size: few; v_call: TRBV18; cdr3_aa: CASSPLGIRGYTF; cdr3_nt: TGTGCCAGCTCACCCCTAGGGATCCGTGGCTACACCTTC
j_call: TRBJ1-6; d_call: TRBD1; clone_size: few; v_call: TRBV4-3; cdr3_aa: CASSQDLGRDRGGSPLHF; cdr3_nt: TGCGCCAGCAGCCAAGATCTCGGGCGGGACAGGGGAGGTTCACCCCTCCACTTT
j_call: TRBJ2-1; d_call: NA; clone_size: few; v_call: TRBV7-2; cdr3_aa: CASSLPRSPNEQFF; cdr3_nt: TGTGCCAGCAGCCTCCCACGATCTCCCAATGAGCAGTTCTTC
j_call: TRBJ2-4; d_call: TRBD1; clone_size: few; v_call: TRBV2; cdr3_aa: CASDRDRGLAKNIQYF; cdr3_nt: TGTGCCAGCGACCGGGACAGGGGGCTGGCCAAAAACATTCAGTACTTC
j_call: TRBJ2-2; d_call: TRBD1; clone_size: NA; v_call: TRBV7-3; cdr3_aa: CASSLSRDRTLAGELFF; cdr3_nt: TGTGCCAGCAGCTTAAGCCGGGACAGAACCCTAGCCGGGGAGCTGTTTTTT